What follows is one TCR beta chain and its context. Antigen: not known. The sample is drawn from a study of cytomegalovirus exposure and HLA in healthy donors. Regarding the study as a whole: The majority of CMV-associated TCR beta chains were reported as apparently HLA-restricted in a later analysis.

Primers: 60 Vbeta forward and 13 Jbeta reverse. Repertoires were generated with immunoSEQ multiplex PCR, while TCRdb's copy carries only in-frame clones and drops some. The sample table includes about 92,000 clones. Germline CDR1 reads SGHNT; CDR2 reads YYREEE (reference sequence). This CDR3 region has 14 residues. V lost 4 bases, J lost 7 bases, and 14 bases lay in between. Sequencing was performed on PBMCs. This sequence originates from a man aged 50-60 years in good health and CMV-seropositive. The chain employs TRBV5-4 and TRBJ1-4, with D possibly being TRBD1 (5 bases). The CDR3 region has the DNA TGTGCCAGCAGCACCCAGGGCGCGGTTGAAAAACTGTTTTTT. Residues: CASSTQGAVEKLFF.